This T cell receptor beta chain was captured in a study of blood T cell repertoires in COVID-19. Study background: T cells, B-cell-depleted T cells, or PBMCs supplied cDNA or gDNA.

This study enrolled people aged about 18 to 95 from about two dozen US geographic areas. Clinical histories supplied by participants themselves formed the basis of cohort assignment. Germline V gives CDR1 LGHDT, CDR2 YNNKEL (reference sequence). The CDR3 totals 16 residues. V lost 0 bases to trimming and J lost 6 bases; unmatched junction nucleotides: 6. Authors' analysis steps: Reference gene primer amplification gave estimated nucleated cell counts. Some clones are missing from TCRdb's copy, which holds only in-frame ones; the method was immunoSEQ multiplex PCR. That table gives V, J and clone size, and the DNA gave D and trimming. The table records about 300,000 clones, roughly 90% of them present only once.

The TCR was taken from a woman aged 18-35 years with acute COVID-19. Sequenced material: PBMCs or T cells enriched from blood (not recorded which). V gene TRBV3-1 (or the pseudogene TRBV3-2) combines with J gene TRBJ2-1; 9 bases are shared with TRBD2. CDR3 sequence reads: CASSQDWREGLNEQFF. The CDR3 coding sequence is TGTGCCAGCAGCCAAGATTGGCGGGAGGGCCTCAATGAGCAGTTCTTC.